A single sample is the source of the 21 T cell receptor beta chains below, sequenced in a study of molecular identifiers for immune sequencing clone quantification. TCRdb recomputed calls from the PCR reads with MiXCR, one row per CDR3 protein. The sample includes roughly 97,000 distinct CDR3 sequences, 20% to 25% of them seen just once. The material sequenced was naive CD8+ T cells from blood, with Jurkat cell RNA spiked in. Subset specified: FACS-sorted CD8+CD4-CCR7+CD45RA+ naive T cells. Receptor source: a human donor in good health. Some libraries in this study had Jurkat cell RNA spiked in.

Many counts were recorded for this clonotype. The chain combines TRBV12-3 or TRBV12-4 with TRBJ2-3, with 15 bases identical to TRBD2. V shed 5 bases, J shed 6 bases, and the junction held 12 bases outside the gene matches. This CDR3 comprises 18 residues. CDR3 loop: CASSGLAGGPVRSDTQYF. In nucleotides, the CDR3 is TGTGCCAGCAGTGGACTAGCGGGGGGGCCTGTTCGTTCGGATACGCAGTATTTT.

This clonotype showed up many times. The V and J genes are TRBV27 and TRBJ1-6; D gene ambiguous. CDR1 MNHEY and CDR2 SMNVEV come from the germline V gene (reference sequence). The CDR3 runs to 13 residues. V was cut by 6 bases and J by 7 bases, with 10 bases left in between. CDR3 coding DNA: TGTGCCAGCAGATCTCGTGGGAATTCACCCCTCCACTTT. This translates into CASRSRGNSPLHF.

This clonotype was counted only a few times. A read error may produce the germline difference seen at one junction end. This chain links TRBV7-8 with TRBJ1-1, with D hard to call. Germline values: CDR1 SGHVS, CDR2 FQNEAQ. CDR3 size: 13 residues. The CDR3 DNA reads as TGTGCCAGCAGCTCGGGTCCGAACACTGAAGCTCTCTTT. It yields the protein CASSSGPNTEALF. The entire variable domain, with the rest obtained from reference TRBV7-8 and TRBJ1-1, is as follows: GAGVSQSPRYKVAKRGQDVALRCDPISGHVSLFWYQQALGQGPEFLTYFQNEAQLDKSGLPSDRFFAERPEGSVSTLKIQRTQQEDSAVYLCASSSGPNTEALFGQGTRLTVV.

About this clonotype itself: A read error may explain this, as a much larger clone is one base away. The V call is TRBV7-9, the J call TRBJ2-1; 14 bases line up with TRBD2. Germline CDR1 reads SEHNR; CDR2 reads FQNEAQ (reference sequence). The length of the CDR3 is 16 residues. The DNA of the CDR3 is TGTGCCAGCAGCGGGCCGGGACTAGCGGGAGTAAATGAGCAGTCCTTC. Translated, it gives CASSGPGLAGVNEQSF.

This clonotype was recorded at least ten times. The gene calls are TRBV28 and TRBJ2-7; 10 bases are a match to TRBD2. Looked up from germline, CDR1 is MDHEN and CDR2 is SYDVKM. This CDR3 comprises 16 residues. Trimming cost V 5 bases and J 7 bases; bases outside gene matches: 14. Here the CDR3 DNA reads TGTGCCAGCAGTCCCCAGCTAGCGGGAGAGGAAAGTGAGCAGTACTTC. It encodes CASSPQLAGEESEQYF.

This chain connects TRBV19 to TRBJ1-2; D is ambiguous. The germline CDR1 and CDR2 sequences are LNHDA and SQIVND (reference sequence). V was clipped by 3 bases and J by 9 bases, with 20 bases between them. The CDR3 consists of 15 residues. CDR3 DNA sequence: TGTGCCAGTAGTATCAGCCCGAAACTGGATTTAAGCTACACCTTC. Translation gives CASSISPKLDLSYTF.

About this clonotype: This may come from a read error, since a much larger clone is one base off. The chain recombines TRBV4-3 with TRBJ2-7, with TRBD1 identical over 11 bases. The CDR3 is 16 amino acids. Germline values: CDR1 LGHNA, CDR2 YSLEER. The CDR3 bases are TGCGCCCGCAGCCAGGGGGGACAGGGGGTAGTCTACGAGCAGTACTTC. It yields the protein CARSQGGQGVVYEQYF.

This clonotype has a count of ten or more. The chain employs TRBV5-1 and TRBJ2-5; tentative D call: TRBD1 (5 bases). CDR1 is SGHRS, CDR2 YFSETQ, per germline. This CDR3 has 14 residues. Trimming pared 4 bases from V and 5 bases from J, leaving 15 bases between. CDR3 sequence reads: CASSRVQVRETQYF. CDR3 DNA: TGCGCCAGCAGCCGAGTACAGGTCCGGGAGACCCAGTACTTC. The complete variable domain, with remaining parts taken from reference TRBV5-1 and TRBJ2-5, reads KAGVTQTPRYLIKTRGQQVTLSCSPISGHRSVSWYQQTPGQGLQFLFEYFSETQRNKGNFPGRFSGRQFSNSRSEMNVSTLELGDSALYLCASSRVQVRETQYFGPGTRLLVL.

This clonotype was recorded many times. The chain couples TRBV7-9 to TRBJ2-6, with D possibly TRBD1 on 5 matching bases. V was clipped by 11 bases and J by 2 bases, with 10 bases between them. CDR1 SEHNR and CDR2 FQNEAQ come from the germline V gene (reference sequence). There are 13 residues in the CDR3. Here the CDR3 DNA reads TGTGCCGGGGCACCCGCTGGGGCCAACGTCCTGACTTTC. It is translated as CAGAPAGANVLTF.

This clonotype was counted at least ten times. CDR3 nucleotide sequence: TGTGCCTGGAGGGACCCGTCCCAGCAGTACTTC. This codes for CAWRDPSQQYF. The gene calls are TRBV30 and TRBJ2-7; D gene uncertain. CDR1 is GTSNPN and CDR2 is SVGIG in the germline V gene (reference sequence). There are 11 residues in the CDR3. Trimming removed 3 bases from V and 8 bases from J, with 11 bases in between. Together with reference TRBV30 and TRBJ2-7, the CDR3 gives the full variable domain: SQTIHQWPATLVQPVGSPLSLECTVEGTSNPNLYWYRQAAGRGLQLLFYSVGIGQISSEVPQNLSASRPQDRQFILSSKKLLLSDSGFYLCAWRDPSQQYFGPGTRLTVT.

The chain recombines TRBV5-1 with TRBJ2-7; 7 nucleotides line up with TRBD1. Germline loops: CDR1 SGHRS, CDR2 YFSETQ. The CDR3 extends over 15 amino acids. Unmatched junction bases numbered 9, after V lost 0 bases and J lost 6 bases. CDR3: CASSLGTGPTSEQYF. CDR3 coding DNA: TGCGCCAGCAGCTTGGGGACAGGCCCAACCTCCGAGCAGTACTTC.

This clonotype has more than one count but fewer than ten. J is TRBJ2-7 and V is TRBV6-5, with TRBD2 as a possible D gene (5 bases). The CDR3 is made up of 14 amino acids. Trimming removed 6 bases from V and 5 bases from J, with 17 bases in between. Germline V lookup: CDR1 MNHEY, CDR2 SVGAGI. The CDR3 loop is CASSPNGSGNEQYF. CDR3 sequence (DNA): TGTGCCAGCAGCCCAAACGGGTCCGGGAACGAGCAGTACTTC.

This clonotype turned up a few times. Just one base apart from a much larger clone, this may be a read error. This chain joins TRBV4-3 and TRBJ2-7; 9 nucleotides agree with TRBD1. Germline assignment: CDR1 LGHNA and CDR2 YSLEER. The V segment lost 0 bases and the J segment 5 bases; nucleotides outside the gene matches: 5. The CDR3 totals 15 residues. CDR3: CASSQDWGTGHEQYF. CDR3 DNA sequence: TGCGCCAGCAGCCAAGATTGGGGGACAGGGCACGAGCAGTACTTC.

This clonotype was detected only a few times. This rearrangement joins TRBV20-1 to TRBJ2-1; D is unresolved. The germline V and J ends were trimmed by 0 bases and 3 bases, with 6 bases remaining between them. CDR3 length: 13 residues. The V gene's germline CDR1 is DFQATT and CDR2 SNEGSKA (reference sequence). The CDR3 here is CSARDGLYNEQFF. The CDR3 nucleotides are TGCAGTGCTAGAGACGGGCTCTACAATGAGCAGTTCTTC.

A remark on this clonotype: With a much larger clone just one base away, this may be a read error. This chain links TRBV3-1 with TRBJ2-5, with D perhaps TRBD1 or TRBD2 (5 bases each). V gave up 0 bases and J gave up 7 bases, with 12 bases separating them. CDR1 and CDR2 (germline): LGHDT, YNNKEL (reference sequence). This CDR3 has 14 residues. The DNA for the CDR3 is TGTGCCAGCAGCCAAGAGACGGGGCCCACGACCCAGTACTTC. It yields the protein CASSQETGPTTQYF.

This clonotype was counted ten times or more. The V call is TRBV27, the J call TRBJ2-7, with TRBD2 matching over 7 bases. Germline V gene data show CDR1 as MNHEY and CDR2 as SMNVEV (reference sequence). CDR3 length equals 15 residues. Unmatched junction bases numbered 7, after V lost 5 bases and J lost 0 bases. DNA of the CDR3: TGTGCCAGCAGTAGTACTAGCGCCAACTCCTACGAGCAGTACTTC. This gives the protein CASSSTSANSYEQYF.

The chain joins TRBV5-6 to TRBJ2-5; D is perhaps TRBD2 (6 bases). This CDR3 comprises 15 residues. The ends were cut back, 2 bases at V and 4 bases at J, with 15 bases in the middle. Germline CDR1 is SGHDT and CDR2 is YYEEEE. In DNA form, the CDR3 reads TGTGCCAGCAGCTTTCCAATGGCGGGGCGAGAGACCCAGTACTTC. Its translation is CASSFPMAGRETQYF. Full variable domain (remainder filled in from reference TRBV5-6 and TRBJ2-5): DAGVTQSPTHLIKTRGQQVTLRCSPKSGHDTVSWYQQALGQGPQFIFQYYEEEERQRGNFPDRFSGHQFPNYSSELNVNALLLGDSALYLCASSFPMAGRETQYFGPGTRLLVL.

With regard to this clonotype: The junction does not match germline at one end; this may be a read error. J is TRBJ2-5 and V is TRBV5-4; D possibly matches TRBD1 or TRBD2 (5 bases each). CDR1 and CDR2 from the germline V gene are SGHNT and YYREEE (reference sequence). The CDR3 is 13 residues long. The chain's CDR3 is CASSPGTEETQNF. Here the CDR3 DNA reads TGTGCCAGCAGCCCTGGGACGGAAGAGACCCAGAACTTC.

The chain is built from TRBV4-1 and TRBJ2-1, with 13 nucleotides matching TRBD2. Germline V lookup: CDR1 MGHRA, CDR2 YSYEKL. Unmatched junction bases numbered 6, after V lost 3 bases and J lost 4 bases. The CDR3 is 17 amino acids. In DNA form, the CDR3 reads TGCGCCAGCAGCCACGGACTAGCGGGAGCTTGGTACAATGAGCAGTTCTTC. Encoded protein: CASSHGLAGAWYNEQFF.

This clonotype occurred many times. The chain recombines TRBV30 with TRBJ1-5; 7 nucleotides align to TRBD1. Germline CDR1 is GTSNPN and CDR2 is SVGIG (reference sequence). The J segment lost 5 bases and the V segment lost 4 bases, leaving 5 bases of the junction unmatched. The CDR3 contains 13 residues. CDR3 DNA sequence: TGTGCCTGGACCGCAGGGGGGGATCAGCCCCAGCATTTT. Translating gives CAWTAGGDQPQHF. Variable domain in full (rest from reference TRBV30 and TRBJ1-5): SQTIHQWPATLVQPVGSPLSLECTVEGTSNPNLYWYRQAAGRGLQLLFYSVGIGQISSEVPQNLSASRPQDRQFILSSKKLLLSDSGFYLCAWTAGGDQPQHFGDGTRLSIL.

At least ten counts were recorded for this clonotype. This chain joins TRBV5-1 and TRBJ2-5; TRBD1 might be the D (6 bases). Per the germline V gene, CDR1 is SGHRS and CDR2 is YFSETQ. The CDR3 sequence is 16 residues long. Trimming shortened V by 3 bases and J by 1 base, and 16 bases separated the two germline ends. The CDR3 bases are TGCGCCAGCAGCTCCGACCCCGGGACACCCCAAGAGACCCAGTACTTC. Protein: CASSSDPGTPQETQYF.